This TCR beta chain was sequenced for a study of spatial heterogeneity in lung cancer. TCRdb re-analysed the 5' RACE reads in MiXCR, keeping a single row per CDR3 protein. The profile shows under 80,000 distinct CDR3 sequences, around 6% of them singletons. This clonotype was counted many times. The CDR3 spans 15 residues. Trimming removed 0 bases from V and 5 bases from J; junction bases left unmatched: 4. Germline V lookup: CDR1 SGHDT, CDR2 YYEEEE. Time point in this sample: sample taken at primary tumor resection. Frozen PBMC, nontumor lung or tumor provided whole RNA, which was sequenced unsorted. This TCR was sampled from a female donor with early-stage non-small cell lung cancer. The J gene is TRBJ2-1, the V gene TRBV5-6; 8 positions agree with TRBD2. The specimen was PBMCs, collected at surgery. The CDR3 region has the DNA TGTGCCAGCAGCTTGGATACTAGCGGTCACAATGAGCAGTTCTTC. Translation gives CASSLDTSGHNEQFF.